The present entry profiles one T cell receptor (beta chain) with its context. What it binds is not known. The junction and the germline gene differ at one end; a read error may be behind it. The sample comes from a study of T cell responses to AZD1222 COVID-19 vaccine. Broader study findings: Spike-spanning, vaccine-associated CD4 TCRs were dominant at 160-218 and 743-854.

Clones were sequenced by immunoSEQ multiplex PCR, and TCRdb holds only the in-frame ones, with some missing. This sample has 70,000 or so clones; 80% to 90% occur once, and the top ten carry about 6%. Second doses were pooled across both intervals (about 4 or about 12 weeks). Germline values: CDR1 SGHTA, CDR2 FQGNSA. The CDR3 sequence is 16 residues long. The chain employs TRBV7-2 and TRBJ2-1; 8 bases are shared with TRBD1. Specimen: peripheral blood, collected 28 days after the second AZD1222 dose. The receptor was isolated from an adult who received the AZD1222 COVID-19 vaccine. CDR3 DNA sequence: TGTGCCAGCAGCCTAGCGACAGGGGTTCCCTACAATGAGCAGTTCTTC. Translation gives CASSLATGVPYNEQFF.